Only one count was recorded for the clone carrying this TCR beta chain. Its antigen is unknown. The CDR3 is made up of 14 amino acids. V was trimmed by 1 base and J by 6 bases, leaving 9 bases between them. Germline V gene lookup returns CDR1 MNHEY and CDR2 SMNVEV (reference sequence). This record belongs to a study of circulating and synovial CD4+ cells in juvenile arthritis. Whole-study findings and limits: Circulating pathogenic-like lymphocytes shared a substantially higher fraction of CDR3 sequences with synovium than bulk blood.

Measured with immunoSEQ multiplex PCR; TCRdb has only the in-frame clones, and not every one. The sample lists about 33,000 clones, about 95% occurring once. This sequence joins TRBV27 and TRBJ1-4; weak D call: TRBD1 (5 bases). This sequence originates from a human donor with juvenile idiopathic arthritis. What was sequenced was CD4+ T cells from blood. The CDR3 bases are TGTGCCAGCAGTTTATTGGCGGGGGATGAAAAACTGTTTTTT. It yields the protein CASSLLAGDEKLFF. Full variable domain (missing parts from reference TRBV27 and TRBJ1-4): EAQVTQNPRYLITVTGKKLTVTCSQNMNHEYMSWYRQDPGLGLRQIYYSMNVEVTDKGDVPEGYKVSRKEKRNFPLILESPSPNQTSLYFCASSLLAGDEKLFFGSGTQLSVL.